The T cell receptor (beta chain) described here comes from a study of cytomegalovirus exposure and HLA in healthy donors (TCRdb year 2017). Study-wide context: According to an earlier analysis of around 600 of the donors, about 179 million T cells yielded 100 million or so unique TCR beta sequences and 276 Gb of sequence data. The aim of the study was to test whether cataloging public T cell receptors could identify signatures of past pathogen exposure. To predict cytomegalovirus infection status, the study combined high-throughput TCR immunosequencing, statistical association of individual TCRs with disease status, and machine learning. Roughly 300 gigabases of sequencing data and around 87 million unique TCR sequences were included in an early release covering about 620 HLA-typed donors. Class I and class II HLA loci were covered by the typing at four-digit resolution. The T cell repertoires of 670 or so subjects were profiled by immunosequencing and related to cytomegalovirus serostatus. Donor age, sex, ethnicity and CMV serostatus were compiled together with the repertoire data. Several DR-DQ haplotypes were handled as single units for association and clustering because linkage in the cohort was strong. In a later analysis, previously published TCR beta repertoires from several hundred donors were re-analyzed and high-resolution HLA genotyping was added so that TCR occurrence patterns could be studied. The number of donors typed differed by locus, with 629-630 for A, B, C, DRB1 and DQB1, roughly 550 for DQA1, some 570 for DPA1, and some 450 for DPB1. Rather than drawing on any new phenotypic data, the later analysis identified candidate immune exposures from TCR beta sequences and the way those sequences occurred across donors. A separate validation cohort of over 95 different subjects was used in addition to the roughly 670-subject first cohort. To decide whether each TCR beta V gene segment behaved as functional or pseudogenic, an earlier analysis of some 540 of the donors relied on high-throughput TCR beta sequencing. In a later genetic analysis, genome-wide SNP genotypes for about 55% of the 666 donors were used, and that subset was treated as a discovery cohort. The genetic ancestry cluster associated with self-reported Caucasian donors included around four fifths of the roughly 390 genotyped donors. Among about 400 genotyped donors of the cohort, an average of around 250,000 unique TCR beta nucleotide sequences was sequenced per donor, of which 15% to 20% were non-productive. All discovery cohort repertoires had been generated on a single sequencing platform. Study-level results and caveats: In a later analysis, the rate of TCR association differed among HLA loci, with DRB1 alleles having the most associated TCRs and HLA-C alleles having the fewest. The authors suggested that the approach could potentially be generalized to other disease states and immunological phenotypes. About 17 rarely observed V segments, including chromosome 9 orphons, were excluded from the earlier analysis of approximately 500 of the donors because counts were too low. In an earlier analysis of 587 of the donors, most TCR beta V segments appeared in productive rearrangements about 87% or about 30% of the time, broadly matching IMGT annotations. For the cohort, immune exposure information was limited to CMV serostatus. A further reported finding was that TCR beta sequences accurately predicted the HLA-A and HLA-B alleles for most subjects in the first cohort. Because some donors lacked HLA typing at each locus, the association tests relied only on the typed subset. In this cohort, only TCR beta chains were sequenced, and detectable features were limited by the absence of alpha or paired-chain data. In a later genetic analysis, a missense DCLRE1C variant was associated with V-gene and J-gene trimming of TCR beta chains, and the association was replicated in an independent cohort. Most CMV-associated TCR beta chains appeared to be HLA-restricted in a later analysis, and the HLA associations seemed to be driven largely by CMV exposure. The study listed 150 to 200 TCR beta chains as associated with cytomegalovirus. In both the original and validation cohorts, the classifier was reported to diagnose cytomegalovirus status with high specificity and sensitivity. Across donors, most TCR sequences were observed very rarely, whereas some public TCRs were present in many individuals. In a later analysis, HLA-associated TCR beta chains showed more clonal expansion and lower generation probabilities than non-associated chains that were equally common. A few of the identified cytomegalovirus-associated TCR beta chains were confirmed in vitro to be specific for cytomegalovirus antigens. Assigning TCR associations to individual alleles was difficult when HLA alleles, especially DR and DQ, strongly co-occurred. A cluster of highly shared sequence variants was judged likely to represent a technical artifact of the sequencing pipeline. According to a later genetic analysis, donors in an Asian-associated ancestry cluster had fewer N-insertions in productive TCRs than the roughly 660-donor mean. In a later analysis, around 17,000 TCR beta sequences were associated with specific HLA alleles at a false discovery rate of 0.05. Roughly uniform sequencing depth across donors was assumed in presence/absence analyses, although this assumption may not hold. Correlated functional status among segregating V segments might reflect linkage disequilibrium, but an unknown experimental factor could not be ruled out. Several of the top co-occurrence clusters appeared to be linked to parvovirus B19, influenza, CMV and Epstein-Barr virus, according to a later analysis. Some IMGT-functional V segments, including TRBV6-2 and TRBV6-3, could not be told apart with the 87-base-pair reads, so those segments were excluded.

Of note for this clone: The specificity of this receptor is unknown. No base-level quality is on record; no much larger clone is a single base apart.

The CDR3 runs 14 amino acids, cysteine and phenylalanine included. CDR3 DNA is the only sequence kept; it has 42 bases, read in frame from the first base. From V the trimming removes 5 bases and from J it removes 7 bases, while the gene matches leave 5 bases of the junction unaccounted for. Via the germline V gene, CDR1 is MRHNA and CDR2 SNTAGT. Libraries were constructed by the immunoSEQ multiplex PCR assay. For the multiplex PCR, a mixture combining 60 forward primers for TCR Vbeta segments and 13 reverse primers for TCR Jbeta segments was used. A multiplex PCR assay on genomic DNA amplified the CDR3 region of rearranged TCR beta genes. Amplified TCR beta libraries were sequenced as 87-base-pair reads on the Illumina HiSeq System. The paper's data handling went like this. Across the roughly 600 repertoires, a later analysis counted roughly 77 million unique TCR beta chains, 9.5 million to 12 million of which were shared by at least two donors. Raw reads were error-corrected and collapsed into unique sequences with a nearest-neighbor algorithm that merged closely related sequences to remove PCR and sequencing errors. To assign V, D and J gene segments, CDR3 sequences were aligned to IMGT reference sequences. For a sequence to be retained, a match of at least six nucleotides was required to both a V gene segment and a J gene segment. Rearrangements were called productive when the CDR3 lacked stop codons and stayed in frame with V and J; all others were non-productive. Following IMGT convention, CDR3 was defined as the stretch from the second conserved V-encoded cysteine to the conserved J-encoded phenylalanine. In an earlier analysis of just under 600 of the donors, sequences lacking an unambiguous match to a single V gene segment were excluded. An earlier analysis of about 590 of the donors classified V segments as functional when productive rearrangements were above 56.7% and as segregating when the standard deviation between donors was above 5%. A statistical classification framework was built to diagnose cytomegalovirus status from the catalog of TCR beta chain sequences. In a later analysis, V and J genes were assigned by comparing TCR nucleotide sequences against IMGT/GENE-DB human TR gene sequences. Using the TCRdist pipeline, a later analysis assigned CDR3 sequences along with most-parsimonious VDJ recombination scenarios. In a later analysis, every TCR beta chain was defined by the combination of its CDR3 amino acid sequence and its V-gene family, and reads without a unique V-gene family were dropped. A later analysis removed nearly 600 highly shared, low-generation-probability nucleotide sequences to deal with suspected cross-contamination and a sequencing artifact. A later analysis calculated a clonal expansion index for each public chain from normalized within-repertoire ranks of inferred template counts. Generation probabilities in a later analysis came from a VDJ recombination model fitted to out-of-frame rearrangements, and those results were checked against IGoR. In a later analysis, hypergeometric tests were used to score TCR-TCR, TCR-HLA and TCR-CMV co-occurrence, with a repertoire-size bias correction applied to TCR pairs. In a later analysis, false discovery rates were estimated by permuting HLA or CMV assignments 20 times. A later analysis grouped co-occurring TCRs with DBSCAN, adding TCRdist sequence similarity when clustering within HLA-allele-positive subsets. For co-occurrence clustering, repertoires with fewer than 30,000 or more than 120,000 public chains were excluded, along with five repertoires with anomalous nucleotide sharing. Here the immuneACCESS table is served through TCRdb, limited to in-frame sequences with V and J called. Missing clones are a known gap in these copies; in checked studies unresolved V genes cover under half, and the rest lacks a known reason. V, J and clone size were drawn from that table, and D and trimming were deduced from the DNA. This sample lists over 85,000 clones; more than 70% were detected once. The ten most abundant clones make up around 2.9% of the sample.

The cohort consisted of 650 to 850 healthy bone marrow donors. At the time of sampling, every cohort member was nominally healthy, though immune exposures that went unrecorded were likely present. The donor tested CMV seropositive and was one of the 289 seropositive cohort members. Each donor provided a peripheral blood sample, and peripheral blood mononuclear cells were used for TCR beta sequencing. Genomic DNA extraction from the blood cell samples was performed with the Qiagen DNeasy Blood Extraction Kit. The V gene is TRBV6-4 and the J gene is TRBJ2-2, and 9 junctional nucleotides match TRBD2. Specimen: PBMCs. The receptor comes from a woman aged 55-70 years in good health and CMV-seropositive. Here is the DNA: TGTGCCAGCAGTCCGGGACTAGCCCGCGGGGAGCTGTTTTTT. It translates as CASSPGLARGELFF.